This TCR beta chain originates from a study of CD8 T cells in ankylosing spondylitis. The germline CDR1 and CDR2 sequences are SGHDN and FVKESK. V was trimmed by 5 bases and J by 3 bases, leaving 20 bases between them. This CDR3 is 17 amino acids long. TCRdb reprocessed the 5' RACE reads with MiXCR, giving one entry per CDR3 protein. The sample records 200,000 to 250,000 distinct CDR3 sequences, about 11% being singletons. This clonotype was observed many times. This TCR was recovered from a male donor with ankylosing spondylitis or in good health (not recorded which). Sequencing used blood, either unsorted or a sorted T cell fraction (not recorded which). This sequence joins TRBV14 and TRBJ2-1; D possibly corresponds to TRBD2 (6 bases). The CDR3 loop is CASSSSTGTRNYNEQFF. The DNA of the CDR3 is TGTGCCAGCAGCTCCTCAACCGGGACTCGAAACTACAATGAGCAGTTCTTC.